A single sample is the source of the 23 T cell receptor beta chains below, sequenced in a study of memory CD4+ T cells and cytomegalovirus serostatus (dated by TCRdb to the late 2010s). Receptor libraries were prepared by the immunoSEQ multiplex PCR assay. TCRdb holds this immuneACCESS table with in-frame rearrangements only. Some clones are missing; in checked studies, unresolved V genes explain under half, and the rest has no known cause. For this sample the table gives approximately 41,000 clones, of which 76% were detected only once. In total, the top ten clones hold roughly 6.7% of the sample. A FACSAria II was used to sort memory CD4+ T cells, defined as single viable CD3+CD4+CD8-CD45RO+ cells. The sample comprised memory CD4+ T cells from blood. The receptors shown here come from an adult in good health and CMV-seronegative.

The chain has TRBV2 and TRBJ2-7; D gene unclear. V lost 7 bases to trimming and J lost 2 bases, with 15 bases between them. Germline V CDR1 and CDR2: SNHLY, FYNNEI. The CDR3 totals 14 residues. CDR3 sequence: CASNTRTPTYEQYF. CDR3 nucleotides: TGTGCCAGCAACACCAGGACGCCTACCTACGAGCAGTACTTC.

The J gene is TRBJ2-5, the V gene TRBV28; 7 positions agree with TRBD1. CDR3 length equals 12 residues. CDR1 MDHEN and CDR2 SYDVKM come from the germline V gene. V shed 8 bases, J shed 2 bases, and the junction held 2 bases outside the gene matches. The CDR3 protein is CASGDSQETQYF. As DNA, the CDR3 is TGTGCCAGCGGGGACAGTCAAGAGACCCAGTACTTC. The full variable domain, completed using reference TRBV28 and TRBJ2-5, is DVKVTQSSRYLVKRTGEKVFLECVQDMDHENMFWYRQDPGLGLRLIYFSYDVKMKEKGDIPEGYSVSREKKERFSLILESASTNQTSMYLCASGDSQETQYFGPGTRLLVL.

J is TRBJ1-4 and V is TRBV19, with TRBD1 identical over 8 bases. V was pared by 5 bases and J by 2 bases, with 10 bases of the junction left unmatched. The CDR3 is 17 residues long. CDR1 is LNHDA, CDR2 SQIVND, per germline (reference sequence). CDR3 nucleotides: TGTGCCAGTAGTGCCGGGACAGGCTTCGCGACTAATGAAAAACTGTTTTTT. As protein: CASSAGTGFATNEKLFF.

The chain couples TRBV28 to TRBJ2-3; TRBD2 might be the D (6 bases). The CDR3 loop spans 15 amino acids. Germline lookup yields CDR1 MDHEN and CDR2 SYDVKM. The V end lost 5 bases, the J end lost 1 base, and 13 bases lay between the germline ends. CDR3 region: CASSPLKRGTDTQYF. The CDR3, as DNA: TGTGCCAGCAGTCCGCTCAAGCGGGGCACAGATACGCAGTATTTT.

This chain links TRBV11-3 with TRBJ2-7, with D possibly matching TRBD2 (5 bases). Germline loops: CDR1 SGHNT, CDR2 YENEEA. CDR3 size: 17 residues. V was clipped by 7 bases and J by 2 bases, with 24 bases between them. DNA of the CDR3: TGTGCCAGCAACCGACCGATTGTAATAGCGATAACCTACGAGCAGTACTTC. Amino acid sequence: CASNRPIVIAITYEQYF.

This clone was counted only a few times. J is TRBJ2-1 and V is TRBV7-9; D may be TRBD2 (5 bases). Germline V gene sequence: CDR1 SEHNR, CDR2 FQNEAQ (reference sequence). The CDR3 has 14 amino acids. Trimming removed 6 bases at V and 3 bases at J, with 12 bases between. CDR3 region: CASSLSGGYNEQFF. The CDR3 nucleotides are TGTGCCAGCAGTCTAAGCGGAGGCTACAATGAGCAGTTCTTC.

The V call is TRBV4-1, the J call TRBJ2-1, with 10 bases matching TRBD2. After removal of 3 bases from V and 8 bases from J, the junction contained 10 bases not matched to a gene. Per germline, CDR1 MGHRA and CDR2 YSYEKL. The CDR3 covers 16 residues. The DNA for the CDR3 is TGCGCCAGCAGCCATGCACGGACTAGCGGATCCGATGAGCAGTTCTTC. Its translation is CASSHARTSGSDEQFF.

The V gene is TRBV10-3, the J gene TRBJ2-1, with 8 bases lining up with TRBD1. CDR1 and CDR2 from the germline V gene are ENHRY and SYGVKD. The CDR3 contains 12 residues. The ends lost 4 bases at V and 15 bases at J; junction bases unmatched: 8. In DNA form, the CDR3 reads TGTGCCATCAGTGCCTCTACCGGGACAGGGTTCTTC. Translation gives CAISASTGTGFF.

This clone appeared once. V gene TRBV10-2 combines with J gene TRBJ2-7, with D maybe TRBD2 (7 bases). The CDR3 runs 14 residues. Looked up from germline, CDR1 is WSHSY and CDR2 is SAAADI. V was clipped by 3 bases and J by 4 bases, with 13 bases between them. Here the CDR3 DNA reads TGCGCCAGCAGTGATTGGGGGGGGGCATACGAGCAGTACTTC. This codes for CASSDWGGAYEQYF.

J is TRBJ2-5 and V is TRBV5-1, with TRBD1 as a possible D gene (6 bases). Deletions cut 6 bases from V and 5 bases from J, with 23 bases between. This CDR3 is 16 amino acids long. CDR1 and CDR2 from the germline V gene are SGHRS and YFSETQ. CDR3 nucleotides: TGCGCCAGCACCTACCTTCCAGGGGCCCTGGGGGAGACCCAGTACTTC. It codes for CASTYLPGALGETQYF.

The genes are TRBV7-2 and TRBJ2-3; D is unclear. Deletions cut 5 bases from V and 6 bases from J, with 12 bases between. The germline gives CDR1 SGHTA, CDR2 FQGNSA. The CDR3 is 13 amino acids. As DNA, the CDR3 is TGTGCCAGCAGCCCCCGTCAAGGGGATACGCAGTATTTT. Translating gives CASSPRQGDTQYF.

This sequence joins TRBV7-9 and TRBJ1-1; 10 bases are a match to TRBD1. Germline loops: CDR1 SEHNR, CDR2 FQNEAQ (reference sequence). The CDR3 has 14 amino acids. V trimming: 5 bases; J trimming: 11 bases; junction bases outside the gene matches: 11. CDR3 loop: CASSLGQGVLLAFF. CDR3 DNA sequence: TGTGCCAGCAGCCTAGGACAGGGGGTTCTTCTGGCTTTCTTT.

The rearrangement uses TRBV29-1 and TRBJ2-7; 8 bases are shared with TRBD1. The CDR3 runs 14 residues. Unmatched junction bases numbered 8, after V lost 4 bases and J lost 3 bases. Germline V CDR1 and CDR2: SQVTM, ANQGSEA. CDR3 sequence reads: CSVAAGQGVYEQYF. The CDR3, as DNA: TGCAGCGTTGCCGCCGGACAGGGAGTCTACGAGCAGTACTTC.

The genes are TRBV30 and TRBJ2-1; D is unresolved. Germline assignment: CDR1 GTSNPN and CDR2 SVGIG (reference sequence). The CDR3 totals 11 residues. Trimming left V 5 bases short and J 4 bases short, with 6 bases between. The CDR3 reads CAWGMYNEQFF. The DNA for the CDR3 is TGTGCCTGGGGGATGTACAATGAGCAGTTCTTC. Full variable domain (remainder filled in from reference TRBV30 and TRBJ2-1): SQTIHQWPATLVQPVGSPLSLECTVEGTSNPNLYWYRQAAGRGLQLLFYSVGIGQISSEVPQNLSASRPQDRQFILSSKKLLLSDSGFYLCAWGMYNEQFFGPGTRLTVL.

The rearrangement uses TRBV18 and TRBJ2-7, with 7 bases fitting TRBD1. CDR3 length equals 15 residues. Germline V gives CDR1 KGHSH, CDR2 LQKENI. V lost 3 bases, J lost 1 base, and 6 bases stayed unmatched. CDR3 loop: CASSPARDRSYEQYF. CDR3 sequence (DNA): TGTGCCAGCTCACCGGCCCGGGACAGATCCTACGAGCAGTACTTC. The full variable domain, completed using reference TRBV18 and TRBJ2-7, is NAGVMQNPRHLVRRRGQEARLRCSPMKGHSHVYWYRQLPEEGLKFMVYLQKENIIDESGMPKERFSAEFPKEGPSILRIQQVVRGDSAAYFCASSPARDRSYEQYFGPGTRLTVT.

The chain uses TRBV11-2 and TRBJ2-1; D not resolved. CDR1 is SGHAT and CDR2 is FQNNGV in the germline V gene. This CDR3 spans 14 amino acids. The V gene lost 0 bases and the J gene lost 8 bases, with 11 bases spanning the gap. The CDR3 here is CASSLDSRSDEQFF. DNA of the CDR3: TGTGCCAGCAGCTTAGATAGTCGGAGCGATGAGCAGTTCTTC.

This clone has just a few counts. The chain combines TRBV5-5 with TRBJ1-1; D is uncertain. Trimming stripped 2 bases from V and 1 base from J, with 6 bases between. CDR1 is SGHKS, CDR2 YYEKEE, per germline (reference sequence). This CDR3 has 13 residues. In DNA, the CDR3 is TGTGCCAGCAGCTTATGGCAGAACACTGAAGCTTTCTTT. Amino acid sequence: CASSLWQNTEAFF. The full variable domain, in which reference TRBV5-5 and TRBJ1-1 provide the parts outside the CDR3, is DAGVTQSPTHLIKTRGQQVTLRCSPISGHKSVSWYQQVLGQGPQFIFQYYEKEERGRGNFPDRFSARQFPNYSSELNVNALLLGDSALYLCASSLWQNTEAFFGQGTRLTVV.

This chain uses TRBV11-3 with TRBJ2-2; 12 bases fit TRBD1. Germline V lookup: CDR1 SGHNT, CDR2 YENEEA. The CDR3 loop spans 15 amino acids. The V segment lost 4 bases and the J segment 6 bases; nucleotides outside the gene matches: 3. CDR3 loop: CASSSGQGAAGELFF. The CDR3 nucleotides read TGTGCCAGCAGCTCGGGACAGGGGGCGGCCGGGGAGCTGTTTTTT. Supplemented by reference TRBV11-3 and TRBJ2-2, the full variable domain reads EAGVVQSPRYKIIEKKQPVAFWCNPISGHNTLYWYLQNLGQGPELLIRYENEEAVDDSQLPKDRFSAERLKGVDSTLKIQPAELGDSAVYLCASSSGQGAAGELFFGEGSRLTVL.

V usage is TRBV5-1 and J usage is TRBJ2-5; D could derive from TRBD1 or TRBD2 (6 bases each). Germline loops: CDR1 SGHRS, CDR2 YFSETQ. Trimming cost V 2 bases and J 3 bases, with 14 bases left between them. The length of the CDR3 is 15 residues. This CDR3 is CASSLGGSGEETQYF. Here the CDR3 DNA reads TGCGCCAGCAGCTTAGGGGGGTCAGGGGAAGAGACCCAGTACTTC.

The chain is built from TRBV6-6 and TRBJ1-2; a weak D match, TRBD1 (6 bases). Between the trimmed V and J ends, which lost 6 bases and 0 bases, there was a span of 14 bases. From germline, CDR1 is MNHNY and CDR2 SVGAGI (reference sequence). This CDR3 spans 15 amino acids. The CDR3, as DNA: TGTGCCAGCAGCTCCGGACAGCCTACTAACTATGGCTACACCTTC. This translates into CASSSGQPTNYGYTF.

The V gene is TRBV11-3, the J gene TRBJ2-1; D possibly corresponds to TRBD1 (6 bases). This CDR3 has 15 residues. Germline CDR1 and CDR2: SGHNT and YENEEA. With 2 bases removed from V and 4 bases from J, the gap between germline ends came to 12 bases. The CDR3 nucleotides are TGTGCCAGCAGCTTACGACAGGTCCGATACAATGAGCAGTTCTTC. This sequence encodes CASSLRQVRYNEQFF. The full variable domain, rest sourced from reference TRBV11-3 and TRBJ2-1, is EAGVVQSPRYKIIEKKQPVAFWCNPISGHNTLYWYLQNLGQGPELLIRYENEEAVDDSQLPKDRFSAERLKGVDSTLKIQPAELGDSAVYLCASSLRQVRYNEQFFGPGTRLTVL.

The chain is built from TRBV6-1 and TRBJ1-4; 9 bases line up with TRBD1. The CDR3 length is 15 residues. Germline CDR1 is MNHNS and CDR2 is SASEGT. V gave up 2 bases and J gave up 6 bases; unmatched junction bases: 4. CDR3 DNA: TGTGCCAGCAGTGAACGACAGGGGGGAGATGAAAAACTGTTTTTT. Amino acid sequence: CASSERQGGDEKLFF.

V usage is TRBV4-1 and J usage is TRBJ2-3, with D uncertain. Trimming stripped 4 bases from V and 1 base from J, with 12 bases between. The CDR3 contains 15 residues. Germline CDR1 MGHRA, CDR2 YSYEKL. CDR3 sequence reads: CASSPGSWGTDTQYF. For the CDR3, the DNA is TGCGCCAGCAGCCCCGGGTCCTGGGGCACAGATACGCAGTATTTT.